Listed below are T cell receptor beta chains from one sample, sequenced in a study of T cell responses to AZD1222 COVID-19 vaccine. Sequencing used immunoSEQ multiplex PCR; TCRdb keeps in-frame clones, though not all of them. The data hold around 80,000 clones, with about 88% observed a single time. The sequences come from peripheral blood, collected on day 0 of AZD1222 vaccination. The source is an adult in good health. Both conserved end residues are part of each CDR3. D genes are given only for firm matches. Expanded clones get a size class; other rows say once, few or many, or leave the size out.

len	d_gene	abundance	j_gene	v_gene	CDR3nt	CDR3aa
16	TRBD1	NA	TRBJ2-3	TRBV24-1	TGTGCCACCAGTGAACCCGGGACAGGGGCGTTAGATACGCAGTATTTT	CATSEPGTGALDTQYF
14	TRBD1	NA	TRBJ1-2	TRBV28	TGTGCCAGCAGTCCACAGGGGGGTAACTATGGCTACACCTTC	CASSPQGGNYGYTF
18	TRBD2	NA	TRBJ2-1	TRBV27	TGTGCCAGCAGTTTAGTACGGGGACTAGCGGGTTCCTACAATGAGCAGTTCTTC	CASSLVRGLAGSYNEQFF
14	NA	NA	TRBJ2-3	TRBV30	TGTGCCTGGAGACCTCCGGGGGCAACAGATACGCAGTATTTT	CAWRPPGATDTQYF
18	TRBD1	NA	TRBJ1-5	TRBV23-1	TGCGCCAGCGCAATTAGGGACAGGGGAGGAGGTAGCAATCAGCCCCAGCATTTT	CASAIRDRGGGSNQPQHF
13	TRBD2	NA	TRBJ2-1	TRBV6-5	TGTGCCAGCAAGGGGAGCGGGAGAAATGAGCAGTTCTTC	CASKGSGRNEQFF
11	NA	few	TRBJ2-1	TRBV2	TGTGCCAGCAGGGGTTATTCTGAGCAGTTCTTC	CASRGYSEQFF
14	NA	few	TRBJ2-5	TRBV3-1/TRBV3-2	TGTGCCAGCAGCCAGTCAGCTGGGGGAGAGACCCAGTACTTC	CASSQSAGGETQYF
15	NA	NA	TRBJ1-6	TRBV28	TGTGCCAGCAGGCGCCTAATAAGGGGGAGTTCACCCCTCCACTTT	CASRRLIRGSSPLHF
20	TRBD1	NA	TRBJ1-2	TRBV4-2	TGTGCCAGCAGCCAGGAAGGAAGGGGACAGGGATCGTTGGCTGTCTATGGCTACACCTTC	CASSQEGRGQGSLAVYGYTF
15	NA	NA	TRBJ2-7	TRBV30	TGTGCCTGGAGTGTAGGACGGAGGGGTTCCTACGAGCAGTACTTC	CAWSVGRRGSYEQYF
18	TRBD2	once	TRBJ2-1	TRBV2	TGTGCCAGCAGCGGGACTAGCGGGGGCCGAAGCTCCTACAATGAGCAGTTCTTC	CASSGTSGGRSSYNEQFF
13	NA	NA	TRBJ2-1	TRBV6-5	TGTGCCAGCAGCCCGGTAGAGGGCCGGGAGCAGTTCTTC	CASSPVEGREQFF
15	NA	NA	TRBJ2-2	TRBV9	TGTGCCAGCAGCCCGAGGGGGAGGGACACCGGGGAGCTGTTTTTT	CASSPRGRDTGELFF
15	NA	NA	TRBJ1-6	TRBV11-2	TGTGCCAGCACGGAACAGGGCGACGTGGGGTCACCCCTCCACTTT	CASTEQGDVGSPLHF
14	NA	few	TRBJ1-1	TRBV5-1	TGCGCCAGCAGCTTGGTCAGCTTGAACACTGAAGCTTTCTTT	CASSLVSLNTEAFF
13	TRBD1	NA	TRBJ2-1	TRBV5-1	TGCGCCAGCAGCTTGGGACAGGGCAATGAGCAGTTCTTC	CASSLGQGNEQFF
16	NA	NA	TRBJ1-1	TRBV5-1	TGCGCCAGCAGCCTGAGGGGGTTGCGCGGGAGCACTGAAGCTTTCTTT	CASSLRGLRGSTEAFF
14	NA	NA	TRBJ2-7	TRBV6-1	TGTGCCAGCAGTGAGGACATTGTCTTCTACGAGCAGTACTTC	CASSEDIVFYEQYF
16	NA	few	TRBJ2-5	TRBV3-1/TRBV3-2	TGTGCCAGCAGTCCGGTCGGGGGTACCATACGAGAGACCCAGTACTTC	CASSPVGGTIRETQYF
15	TRBD2	NA	TRBJ2-7	TRBV18	TGTGCCAGCTCTGGGACTAGCGGGAGCGTTAGCGAGCAGTACTTC	CASSGTSGSVSEQYF
15	TRBD1	NA	TRBJ1-5	TRBV18	TGTGCCAGCTCATTACGACAGGGTGGTGATCAGCCCCAGCATTTT	CASSLRQGGDQPQHF
12	NA	NA	TRBJ2-4	TRBV6-5	TGTGCCGTCGGGGCAGGGTTAAACATTCAGTACTTC	CAVGAGLNIQYF
13	NA	NA	TRBJ1-1	TRBV9	TGTGCCAGCAGCGTAGCATTTAACACTGAAGCTTTCTTT	CASSVAFNTEAFF
14	TRBD1	NA	TRBJ1-4	TRBV18	TGTGCCAGCTCACGACAGGGGACTAATGAAAAACTGTTTTTT	CASSRQGTNEKLFF
14	NA	NA	TRBJ2-5	TRBV19	TGTGCCAGTAAGCTCACAGGGAGCAGGGAGACCCAGTACTTC	CASKLTGSRETQYF
16	TRBD2	NA	TRBJ2-1	TRBV5-6	TGTGCCAGCAGCTTGATGAGCGGGAGAGGGCTCAATGAGCAGTTCTTC	CASSLMSGRGLNEQFF
15	NA	NA	TRBJ1-4	TRBV7-2	TGTGCCAGCAGCTCTTATGAAGGGGCGGGGGAAAAACTGTTTTTT	CASSSYEGAGEKLFF
14	NA	NA	TRBJ2-3	TRBV28	TGTGCCAGCACGCGGGACAACTTTCCAGATACGCAGTATTTT	CASTRDNFPDTQYF
15	TRBD1	NA	TRBJ1-1	TRBV6-5	TGTGCCAGCAGTTCTCGGAGGACAGGGGGACCGGCTGCTTTCTTT	CASSSRRTGGPAAFF
15	TRBD2	NA	TRBJ2-5	TRBV5-1	TGCGCCAGCAGCTTGGACGAGCGGGGGGTCGAGACCCAGTACTTC	CASSLDERGVETQYF
15	TRBD1	NA	TRBJ2-7	TRBV5-6	TGTGCCAGCAGTTCTGACAGGGGGCGAGATAGAGAGCAGTACTTC	CASSSDRGRDREQYF
16	TRBD1	NA	TRBJ1-2	TRBV4-1	TGCGCCAGCAGCCAAGATCCACAACAGGGGAGTCCTGGCTACACCTTC	CASSQDPQQGSPGYTF
16	NA	NA	TRBJ2-6	TRBV15	TGTGCCACCAGCAGAGATCTAGGGTCTGGGGCCAACGTCCTGACTTTC	CATSRDLGSGANVLTF
15	TRBD2	NA	TRBJ2-7	TRBV2	TGTGCCAGTCATCTTCCGGGACTAGCGGGAAGGGAGCAGTACTTC	CASHLPGLAGREQYF
14	TRBD2	NA	TRBJ2-3	TRBV11-3	TGTGCCAGCAGCCACGGACCGGCTAGCGGTACGCAGTATTTT	CASSHGPASGTQYF
13	NA	once	TRBJ2-2	TRBV24-1	TGTGCCACCAGTGATCGTAGCAACCGGGAGCTGTTTTTT	CATSDRSNRELFF
16	TRBD2	NA	TRBJ2-3	TRBV6-4	TGTGCCAGCAGTGAGACCTGGACTAGCGGCACAGATACGCAGTATTTT	CASSETWTSGTDTQYF
14	NA	NA	TRBJ2-7	TRBV28	TGTGCCAGCAGTCCCGAAATTGGCGAGGACGAGCAGTACTTC	CASSPEIGEDEQYF
13	TRBD1	NA	TRBJ1-2	TRBV28	TGTGCCAGCAGACCGGACAGGGCATATGGCTACACCTTC	CASRPDRAYGYTF
12	TRBD2	NA	TRBJ2-5	TRBV10-3	TGTGCCATCAGACGGGAGGGGGAGACCCAGTACTTC	CAIRREGETQYF
16	NA	NA	TRBJ1-5	TRBV19	TGTGCCAGTACCTCACCCGGGGGTGCGGAGGGTCAGCCCCAGCATTTT	CASTSPGGAEGQPQHF
13	NA	NA	TRBJ1-2	TRBV6-5	TGTGCCAGCCGGCTAGGGCCCGGGTATGGCTACACCTTC	CASRLGPGYGYTF
15	TRBD2	NA	TRBJ2-1	TRBV2	TGTGCCAGCAGTGAAGCCAGCGGGAGGGTAAATGAGCAGTTCTTC	CASSEASGRVNEQFF
11	NA	NA	TRBJ1-2	TRBV7-9	TGTGCCAGCAGCTCCTTTTATGGCTACACCTTC	CASSSFYGYTF